This T cell receptor beta chain was sequenced during a study of OX40 agonist ivuxolimab in advanced cancers. Comments on this clone: Its antigen is unknown.

Sequenced by immunoSEQ multiplex PCR; TCRdb stores in-frame clones only, minus some. The table records 30,000 to 35,000 clones, approximately 81% of them present only once. Individuals having autoimmune disease history or systemic immunosuppression were not enrolled. Germline loops: CDR1 MDHEN, CDR2 SYDVKM. CDR3 size: 15 residues. V shed 7 bases, J shed 5 bases, and the junction held 8 bases outside the gene matches. Overall study results and limits: Clonal expansion was seen in CD4+ and CD8+ blood T cells by week 6 at 0.1 to 3.0 mg/kg.

This chain uses TRBV28 with TRBJ2-1, with 10 bases that match TRBD2. The origin of this receptor is an adult with an advanced solid tumor such as melanoma, head and neck, liver or kidney cancer. This material consisted of CD4+ or CD8+ T cells sorted from blood, taken in a trial of the OX40 agonist ivuxolimab. CDR3 protein: CASTRGLAANNEQFF. The CDR3 coding sequence is TGTGCCAGCACCCGTGGACTAGCGGCCAACAATGAGCAGTTCTTC.